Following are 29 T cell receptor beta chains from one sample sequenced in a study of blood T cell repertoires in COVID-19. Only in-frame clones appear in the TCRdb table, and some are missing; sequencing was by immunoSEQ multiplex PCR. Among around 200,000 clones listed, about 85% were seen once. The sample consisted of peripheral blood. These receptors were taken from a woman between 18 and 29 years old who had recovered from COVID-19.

The CDR3 sequence is CASSQDGPLAVTDTQYF. The CDR3 nucleotides are TGCGCCAGCAGCCAAGATGGGCCTCTAGCGGTCACAGATACGCAGTATTTT. The chain recombines TRBV4-3 with TRBJ2-3, with 7 bases that match TRBD2. Germline V CDR1 and CDR2: LGHNA, YSLEER. The CDR3 spans 17 residues. V lost 0 bases and J lost 2; bases outside the gene matches: 8.

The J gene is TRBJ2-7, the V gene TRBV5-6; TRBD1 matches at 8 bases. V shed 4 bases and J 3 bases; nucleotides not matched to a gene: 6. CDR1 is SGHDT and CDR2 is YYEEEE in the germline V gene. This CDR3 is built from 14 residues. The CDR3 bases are TGTGCCAGCAGCCCAGGGACAGGTAGCTACGAGCAGTACTTC. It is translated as CASSPGTGSYEQYF.

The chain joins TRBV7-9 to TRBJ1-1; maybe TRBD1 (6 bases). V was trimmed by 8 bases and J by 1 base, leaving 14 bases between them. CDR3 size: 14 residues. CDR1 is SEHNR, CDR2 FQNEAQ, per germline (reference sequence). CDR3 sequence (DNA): TGTGCCAGCGGTTCGGGGGGCGGGAACACTGAAGCTTTCTTT. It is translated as CASGSGGGNTEAFF. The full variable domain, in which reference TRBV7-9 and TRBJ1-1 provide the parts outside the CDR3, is DTGVSQNPRHKITKRGQNVTFRCDPISEHNRLYWYRQTLGQGPEFLTYFQNEAQLEKSRLLSDRFSAERPKGSFSTLEIQRTEQGDSAMYLCASGSGGGNTEAFFGQGTRLTVV.

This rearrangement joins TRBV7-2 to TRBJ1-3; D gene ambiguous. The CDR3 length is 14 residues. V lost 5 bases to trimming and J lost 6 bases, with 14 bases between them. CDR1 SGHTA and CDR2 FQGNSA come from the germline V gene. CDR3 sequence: CASSLETRVNTIYF. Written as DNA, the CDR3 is TGTGCCAGCAGCCTAGAAACGCGTGTAAACACCATATATTTT.

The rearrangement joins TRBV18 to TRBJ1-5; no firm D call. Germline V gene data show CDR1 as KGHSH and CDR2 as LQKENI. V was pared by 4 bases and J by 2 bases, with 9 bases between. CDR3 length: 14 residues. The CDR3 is CASSQGGGNQPQHF. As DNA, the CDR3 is TGTGCCAGCTCACAAGGCGGGGGCAATCAGCCCCAGCATTTT.

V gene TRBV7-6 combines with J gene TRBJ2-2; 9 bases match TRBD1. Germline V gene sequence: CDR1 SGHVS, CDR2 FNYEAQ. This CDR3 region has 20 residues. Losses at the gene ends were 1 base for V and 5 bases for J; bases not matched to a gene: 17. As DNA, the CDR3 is TGTGCCAGCAGCTTAGACCCACAGGGCGGCGGGACAGGGATGACCGGGGAGCTGTTTTTT. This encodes CASSLDPQGGGTGMTGELFF.

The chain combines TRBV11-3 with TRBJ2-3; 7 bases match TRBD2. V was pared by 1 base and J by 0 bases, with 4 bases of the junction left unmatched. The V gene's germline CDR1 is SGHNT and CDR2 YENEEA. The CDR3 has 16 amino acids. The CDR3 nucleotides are TGTGCCAGCAGCTTAGGGGCGCGGGAGAGCACAGATACGCAGTATTTT. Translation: CASSLGARESTDTQYF.

The CDR3 DNA sequence: TGCGCCAGCAGCTTTCAAGACATTGGGCAATATGGCTACACCTTC. Translated: CASSFQDIGQYGYTF. The chain joins TRBV5-1 to TRBJ1-2, with no clear D. CDR3 length: 15 amino acids. V was pared by 2 bases and J by 5 bases, with 16 bases between. CDR1 is SGHRS, CDR2 YFSETQ, per germline.

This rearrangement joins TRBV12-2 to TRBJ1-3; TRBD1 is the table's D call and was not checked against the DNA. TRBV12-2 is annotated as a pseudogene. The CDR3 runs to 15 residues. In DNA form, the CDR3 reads TGTGCAAGTCGCTTAGTCCAGGGTTATGGAAACACCATATATTTT. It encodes CASRLVQGYGNTIYF.

CDR3 nucleotide sequence: TGTGCCAGTCTGGGGACTACCCTTGGGACAGATACGCAGTATTTT. Translation: CASLGTTLGTDTQYF. The gene calls are TRBV19 and TRBJ2-3; 7 bases are a match to TRBD2. Germline trimming cut 8 bases from V and 3 bases from J; bases unmatched to any gene: 11. The CDR3 spans 15 residues. The germline V gene has CDR1 LNHDA and CDR2 SQIVND (reference sequence).

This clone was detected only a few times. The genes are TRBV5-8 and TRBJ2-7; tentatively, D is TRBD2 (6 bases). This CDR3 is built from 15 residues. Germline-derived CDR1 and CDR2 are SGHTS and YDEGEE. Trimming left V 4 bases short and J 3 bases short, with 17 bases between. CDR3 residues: CASSPSGGPLYEQYF. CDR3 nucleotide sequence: TGTGCCAGCAGCCCCAGCGGAGGGCCTCTCTACGAGCAGTACTTC.

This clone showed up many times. The CDR3 DNA is TGCGCCAGCAGCCAAGGAGGGAATGAAAAACTGTTTTTT. It translates to CASSQGGNEKLFF. The V and J genes are TRBV5-1 and TRBJ1-4, with D unclear. V lost 4 bases to trimming and J lost 5 bases, with 9 bases between them. In germline, CDR1 is SGHRS, CDR2 YFSETQ. This CDR3 contains 13 residues.

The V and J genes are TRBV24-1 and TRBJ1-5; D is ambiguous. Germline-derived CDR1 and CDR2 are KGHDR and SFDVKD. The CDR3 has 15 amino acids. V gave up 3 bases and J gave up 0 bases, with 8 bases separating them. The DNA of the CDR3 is TGTGCCACCAGTGATGGGCAGTATAGCAATCAGCCCCAGCATTTT. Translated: CATSDGQYSNQPQHF.

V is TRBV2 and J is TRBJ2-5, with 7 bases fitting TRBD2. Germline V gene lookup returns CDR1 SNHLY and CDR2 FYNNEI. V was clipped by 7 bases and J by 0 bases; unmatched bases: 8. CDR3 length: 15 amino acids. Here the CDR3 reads CASMDSGWYQETQYF. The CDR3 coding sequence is TGTGCCAGCATGGATAGCGGGTGGTACCAAGAGACCCAGTACTTC. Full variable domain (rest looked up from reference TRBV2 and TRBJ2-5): EPEVTQTPSHQVTQMGQEVILRCVPISNHLYFYWYRQILGQKVEFLVSFYNNEISEKSEIFDDQFSVERPDGSNFTLKIRSTKLEDSAMYFCASMDSGWYQETQYFGPGTRLLVL.

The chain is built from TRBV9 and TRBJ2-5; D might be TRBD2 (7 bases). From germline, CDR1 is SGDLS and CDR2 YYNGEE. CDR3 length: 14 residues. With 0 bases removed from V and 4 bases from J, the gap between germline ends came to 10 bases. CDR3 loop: CASSVAGGSETQYF. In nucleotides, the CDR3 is TGTGCCAGCAGCGTAGCGGGGGGCTCAGAGACCCAGTACTTC.

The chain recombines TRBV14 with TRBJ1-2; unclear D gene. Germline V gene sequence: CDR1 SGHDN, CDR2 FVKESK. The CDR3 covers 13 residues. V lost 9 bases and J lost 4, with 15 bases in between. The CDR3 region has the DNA TGTGCCAGGTCCTATTTTCCTATCTATGGCTACACCTTC. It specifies CARSYFPIYGYTF.

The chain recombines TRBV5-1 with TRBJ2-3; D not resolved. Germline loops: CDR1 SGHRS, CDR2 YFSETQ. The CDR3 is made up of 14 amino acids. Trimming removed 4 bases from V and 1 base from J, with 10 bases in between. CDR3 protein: CASSPVRGTDTQYF. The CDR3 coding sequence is TGCGCCAGCAGCCCCGTACGGGGCACAGATACGCAGTATTTT.

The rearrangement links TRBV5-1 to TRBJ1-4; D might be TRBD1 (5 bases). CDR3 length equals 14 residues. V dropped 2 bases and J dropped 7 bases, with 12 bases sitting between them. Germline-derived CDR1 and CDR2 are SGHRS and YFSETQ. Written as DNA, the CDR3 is TGCGCCAGCAGCTTCGGGGGAAGAGGTGAAAAACTGTTTTTT. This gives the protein CASSFGGRGEKLFF.

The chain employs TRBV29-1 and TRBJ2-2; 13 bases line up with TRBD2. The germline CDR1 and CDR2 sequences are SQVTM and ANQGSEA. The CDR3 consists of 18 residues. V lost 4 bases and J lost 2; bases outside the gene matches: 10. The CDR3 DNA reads TGCAGCGTTGGGGGACTAGCGGGAATGGGAGCAAACACCGGGGAGCTGTTTTTT. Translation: CSVGGLAGMGANTGELFF.

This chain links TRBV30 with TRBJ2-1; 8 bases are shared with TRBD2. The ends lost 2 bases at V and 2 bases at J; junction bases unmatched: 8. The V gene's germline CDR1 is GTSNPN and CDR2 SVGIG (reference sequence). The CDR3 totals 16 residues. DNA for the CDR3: TGTGCCTGGAGTTCGGGGTATAGCGGGGCCTACAATGAGCAGTTCTTC. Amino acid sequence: CAWSSGYSGAYNEQFF. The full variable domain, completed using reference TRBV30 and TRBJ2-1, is SQTIHQWPATLVQPVGSPLSLECTVEGTSNPNLYWYRQAAGRGLQLLFYSVGIGQISSEVPQNLSASRPQDRQFILSSKKLLLSDSGFYLCAWSSGYSGAYNEQFFGPGTRLTVL.

DNA of the CDR3: TGTGCCAGCAGTGAACTGACTATAAGGGGGCGATCCTACAATGAGCAGTTCTTC. It codes for CASSELTIRGRSYNEQFF. The V and J genes are TRBV6-1 and TRBJ2-1; 7 positions match TRBD1. CDR1 is MNHNS and CDR2 is SASEGT in the germline V gene. This CDR3 is built from 18 residues. Trimming cost V 2 bases and J 1 base; bases outside gene matches: 11.

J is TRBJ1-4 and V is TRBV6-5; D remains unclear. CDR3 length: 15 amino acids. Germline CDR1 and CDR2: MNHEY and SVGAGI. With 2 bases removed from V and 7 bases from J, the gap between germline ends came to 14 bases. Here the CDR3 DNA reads TGTGCCAGCAGTTACCTGGCGGGGTCCGGTGAAAAACTGTTTTTT. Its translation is CASSYLAGSGEKLFF.

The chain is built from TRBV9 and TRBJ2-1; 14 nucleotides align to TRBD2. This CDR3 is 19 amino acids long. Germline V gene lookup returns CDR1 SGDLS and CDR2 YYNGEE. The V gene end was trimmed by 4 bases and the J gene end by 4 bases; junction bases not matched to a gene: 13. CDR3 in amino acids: CASSTSSPGLAGEYNEQFF. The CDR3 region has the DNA TGTGCCAGCAGCACCTCATCCCCGGGACTAGCGGGAGAGTACAATGAGCAGTTCTTC.

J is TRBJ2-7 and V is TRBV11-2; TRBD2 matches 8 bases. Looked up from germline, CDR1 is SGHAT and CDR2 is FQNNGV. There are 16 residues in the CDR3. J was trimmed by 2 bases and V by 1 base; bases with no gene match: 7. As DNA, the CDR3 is TGTGCCAGCAGCTTAGGTACGGGAGGGAGGACCTACGAGCAGTACTTC. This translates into CASSLGTGGRTYEQYF. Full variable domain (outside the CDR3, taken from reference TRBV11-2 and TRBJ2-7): EAGVAQSPRYKIIEKRQSVAFWCNPISGHATLYWYQQILGQGPKLLIQFQNNGVVDDSQLPKDRFSAERLKGVDSTLKIQPAKLEDSAVYLCASSLGTGGRTYEQYFGPGTRLTVT.

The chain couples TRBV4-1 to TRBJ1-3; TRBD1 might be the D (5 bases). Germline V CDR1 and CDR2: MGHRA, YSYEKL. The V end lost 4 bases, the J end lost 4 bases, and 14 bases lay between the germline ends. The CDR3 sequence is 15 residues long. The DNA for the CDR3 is TGCGCCAGCAGCCGAGGCCCGGGGGAGGGAAACACCATATATTTT. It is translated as CASSRGPGEGNTIYF.

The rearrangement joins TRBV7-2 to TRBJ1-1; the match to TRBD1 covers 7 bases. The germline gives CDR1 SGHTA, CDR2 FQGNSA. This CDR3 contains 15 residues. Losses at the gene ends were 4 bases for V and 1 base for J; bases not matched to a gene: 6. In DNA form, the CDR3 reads TGTGCCAGCAGCTCACGAAGACAGGGGAACACTGAAGCTTTCTTT. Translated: CASSSRRQGNTEAFF.

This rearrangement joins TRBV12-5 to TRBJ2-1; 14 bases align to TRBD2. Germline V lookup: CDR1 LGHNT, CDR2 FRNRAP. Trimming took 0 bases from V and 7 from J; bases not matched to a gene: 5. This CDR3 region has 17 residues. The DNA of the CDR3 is TGTGCTAGTGGTTTGGTACTAGGGACTAGCGGGAGAAATGAGCAGTTCTTC. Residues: CASGLVLGTSGRNEQFF.

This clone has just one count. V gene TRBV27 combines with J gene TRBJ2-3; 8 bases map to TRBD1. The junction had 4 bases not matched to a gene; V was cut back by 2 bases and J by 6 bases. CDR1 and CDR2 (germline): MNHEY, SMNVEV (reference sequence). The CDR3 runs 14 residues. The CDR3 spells CASSLQGAWDTQYF. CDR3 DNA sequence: TGTGCCAGCAGTTTACAGGGGGCTTGGGATACGCAGTATTTT.

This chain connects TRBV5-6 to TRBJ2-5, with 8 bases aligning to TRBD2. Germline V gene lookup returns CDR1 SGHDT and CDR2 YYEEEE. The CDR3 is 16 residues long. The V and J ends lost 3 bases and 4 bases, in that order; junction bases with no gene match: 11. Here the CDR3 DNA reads TGTGCCAGCAGCTCGCAAGCGGGAGACGAGTTAGAGACCCAGTACTTC. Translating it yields CASSSQAGDELETQYF.